The 11 T cell receptor beta chains listed next were all sequenced from one sample in a study of control samples from healthy donors and cancer patients. Assay used: immunoSEQ multiplex PCR; TCRdb lists only in-frame clones, some missing. The table includes about 200,000 clones, approximately 90% detected once. Sequencing input: blood. The receptors shown here come from a man younger than 45 in good health.

The chain has TRBV21-1 and TRBJ2-1; the table calls TRBD1, which could not be checked here. TRBV21-1 is shown as a pseudogene. CDR3 length: 17 residues. CDR3 protein: CASSILPLGAHINEQFF. The CDR3 region has the DNA TGTGCCAGCAGCATATTACCGCTGGGGGCACATATCAATGAGCAGTTCTTC.

Written as DNA, the CDR3 is TGTGCCAGTAGTCCAAGGACAGTATCTGGAAACACCATATATTTT. Translating gives CASSPRTVSGNTIYF. This chain uses TRBV19 with TRBJ1-3; D possibly corresponds to TRBD1 (6 bases). V shed 5 bases and J shed 1 base, with 12 bases lying between them. Germline V gene lookup returns CDR1 LNHDA and CDR2 SQIVND (reference sequence). The CDR3 covers 15 residues.

The chain links TRBV5-1 to TRBJ2-3; D call uncertain. This CDR3 is 14 amino acids long. Trimming shortened V by 0 bases and J by 2 bases, and 7 bases separated the two germline ends. Germline values: CDR1 SGHRS, CDR2 YFSETQ. DNA for the CDR3: TGCGCCAGCAGCTTGGGCAGCCACACAGATACGCAGTATTTT. Protein product: CASSLGSHTDTQYF.

CDR3 sequence reads: CASSLASGVGTDTQYF. The CDR3 DNA follows: TGTGCCAGCAGCTTAGCTAGCGGGGTCGGCACAGATACGCAGTATTTT. The rearrangement uses TRBV7-2 and TRBJ2-3; TRBD2 aligns across 8 bases. Germline-derived CDR1 and CDR2 are SGHTA and FQGNSA. The CDR3 is 16 residues long. The ends lost 0 bases at V and 1 base at J; junction bases unmatched: 3. The variable domain in full, with the rest retrieved from reference TRBV7-2 and TRBJ2-3, is GAGVSQSPSNKVTEKGKDVELRCDPISGHTALYWYRQSLGQGLEFLIYFQGNSAPDKSGLPSDRFSAERTGGSVSTLTIQRTQQEDSAVYLCASSLASGVGTDTQYFGPGTRLTVL.

The genes are TRBV5-1 and TRBJ2-3, with no clear D. Looked up from germline, CDR1 is SGHRS and CDR2 is YFSETQ. The V and J ends lost 4 bases and 4 bases respectively, with 13 bases between them. The CDR3 sequence is 14 residues long. CDR3 protein: CASSEDALSDTQYF. The CDR3 coding sequence is TGCGCCAGCAGCGAGGACGCCCTCTCAGATACGCAGTATTTT. The full variable domain, in which reference TRBV5-1 and TRBJ2-3 provide the parts outside the CDR3, is KAGVTQTPRYLIKTRGQQVTLSCSPISGHRSVSWYQQTPGQGLQFLFEYFSETQRNKGNFPGRFSGRQFSNSRSEMNVSTLELGDSALYLCASSEDALSDTQYFGPGTRLTVL.

J is TRBJ1-2 and V is TRBV12-3 or TRBV12-4, with TRBD1 matching 11 bases. CDR3 length: 12 residues. After removal of 9 bases from V and 6 bases from J, the junction contained 3 bases not matched to a gene. This CDR3 reads CARGQGVNGYTF. Here the CDR3 DNA reads TGTGCCAGGGGACAGGGGGTAAATGGCTACACCTTC.

Worth noting for this clone: Different DNA sequences within this sample yield the same CDR3. V usage is TRBV15 and J usage is TRBJ2-6; tentatively, D is TRBD2 (5 bases). The germline V gene encodes CDR1 LNHNV and CDR2 YYDKDF (reference sequence). CDR3 size: 15 residues. Trimming shortened V by 3 bases and J by 1 base, and 7 bases separated the two germline ends. CDR3 loop: CATSRGGSGANVLTF. As DNA, the CDR3 is TGTGCCACCAGCAGGGGCGGGTCTGGGGCCAACGTCCTGACTTTC. Combining the CDR3 with reference TRBV15 and TRBJ2-6 gives the whole variable domain DAMVIQNPRYQVTQFGKPVTLSCSQTLNHNVMYWYQQKSSQAPKLLFHYYDKDFNNEADTPDNFQSRRPNTSFCFLDIRSPGLGDTAMYLCATSRGGSGANVLTFGAGSRLTVL.

Written as DNA, the CDR3 is TGTGCCAGCGGGATGGGACAGGTATTTTCACCCCTCCACTTT. It specifies CASGMGQVFSPLHF. The chain joins TRBV28 to TRBJ1-6, with TRBD1 matching 8 bases. Looked up from germline, CDR1 is MDHEN and CDR2 is SYDVKM. Trimming removed 8 bases from V and 9 bases from J; junction bases left unmatched: 9. The CDR3 runs 14 residues.

The chain is built from TRBV19 and TRBJ1-5; tentatively, D is TRBD1 (6 bases). CDR1 is LNHDA, CDR2 SQIVND, per germline (reference sequence). There are 16 residues in the CDR3. V dropped 4 bases and J dropped 2 bases, with 15 bases sitting between them. In nucleotides, the CDR3 is TGTGCCAGTAGTAGTCAGGGGTTGTGGGGCAATCAGCCCCAGCATTTT. It translates to CASSSQGLWGNQPQHF.

This rearrangement joins TRBV12-3 or TRBV12-4 to TRBJ2-1; D perhaps matches TRBD2 (6 bases). The CDR3 sequence is 12 residues long. Trimming cost V 2 bases and J 9 bases, with 8 bases left between them. CDR3 sequence (DNA): TGTGCCAGCAGTTTAACCGGGGGTGAGCAGTTCTTC. It specifies CASSLTGGEQFF.

V gene TRBV6-6 combines with J gene TRBJ1-5; D is perhaps TRBD1 (5 bases). Germline V gene data show CDR1 as MNHNY and CDR2 as SVGAGI (reference sequence). The CDR3 runs 15 residues. V was pared by 0 bases and J by 4 bases, with 10 bases between. CDR3 region: CASSYSSRENQPQHF. The DNA of the CDR3 is TGTGCCAGCAGTTACTCCTCCAGGGAAAATCAGCCCCAGCATTTT.